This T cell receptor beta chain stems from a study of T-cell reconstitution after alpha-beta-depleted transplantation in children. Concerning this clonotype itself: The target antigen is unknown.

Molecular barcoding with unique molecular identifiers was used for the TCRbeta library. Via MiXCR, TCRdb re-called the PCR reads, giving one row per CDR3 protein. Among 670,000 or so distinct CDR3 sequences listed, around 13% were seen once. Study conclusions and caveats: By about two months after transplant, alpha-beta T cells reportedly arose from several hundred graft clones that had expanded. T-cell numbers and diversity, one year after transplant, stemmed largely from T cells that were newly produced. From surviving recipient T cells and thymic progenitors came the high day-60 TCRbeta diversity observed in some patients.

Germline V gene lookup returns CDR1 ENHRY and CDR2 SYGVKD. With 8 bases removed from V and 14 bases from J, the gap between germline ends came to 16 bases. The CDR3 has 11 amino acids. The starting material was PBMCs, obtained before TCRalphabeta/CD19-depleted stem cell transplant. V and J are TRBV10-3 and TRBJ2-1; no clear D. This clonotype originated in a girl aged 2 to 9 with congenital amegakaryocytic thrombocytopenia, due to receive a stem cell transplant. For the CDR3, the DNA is TGTGCCATCGCAGGTTTCGGATTAAAGTTCTTC. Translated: CAIAGFGLKFF.